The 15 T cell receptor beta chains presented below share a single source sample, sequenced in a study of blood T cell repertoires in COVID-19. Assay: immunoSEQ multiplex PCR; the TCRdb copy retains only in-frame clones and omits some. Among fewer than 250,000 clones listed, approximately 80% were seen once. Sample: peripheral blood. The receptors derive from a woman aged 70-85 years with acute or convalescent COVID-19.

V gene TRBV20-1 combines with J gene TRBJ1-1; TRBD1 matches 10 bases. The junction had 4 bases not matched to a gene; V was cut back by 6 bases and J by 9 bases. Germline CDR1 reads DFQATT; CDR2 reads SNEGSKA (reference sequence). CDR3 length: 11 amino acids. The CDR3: CSAGTGEKAFF. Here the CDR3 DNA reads TGCAGTGCAGGGACAGGGGAAAAAGCTTTCTTT.

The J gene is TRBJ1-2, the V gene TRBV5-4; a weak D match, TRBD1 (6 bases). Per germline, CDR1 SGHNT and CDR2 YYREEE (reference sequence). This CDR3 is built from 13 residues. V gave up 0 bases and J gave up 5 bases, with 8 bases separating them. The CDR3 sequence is CASSLDREYGYTF. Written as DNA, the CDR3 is TGTGCCAGCAGCTTGGACAGGGAATATGGCTACACCTTC.

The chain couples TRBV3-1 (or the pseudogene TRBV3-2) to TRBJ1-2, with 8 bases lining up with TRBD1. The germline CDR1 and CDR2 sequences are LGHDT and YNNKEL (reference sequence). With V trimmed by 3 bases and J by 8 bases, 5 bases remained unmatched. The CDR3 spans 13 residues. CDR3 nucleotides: TGTGCCAGCAGCCACCAGGGGGCGGAGGGCTACACCTTC. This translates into CASSHQGAEGYTF.

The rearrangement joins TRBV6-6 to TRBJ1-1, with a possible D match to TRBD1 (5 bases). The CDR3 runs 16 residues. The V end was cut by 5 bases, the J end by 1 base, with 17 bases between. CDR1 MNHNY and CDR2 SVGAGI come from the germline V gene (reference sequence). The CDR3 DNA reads TGTGCCAGCAGTCGATCCTCAGGGTCGGGGAACACTGAAGCTTTCTTT. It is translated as CASSRSSGSGNTEAFF.

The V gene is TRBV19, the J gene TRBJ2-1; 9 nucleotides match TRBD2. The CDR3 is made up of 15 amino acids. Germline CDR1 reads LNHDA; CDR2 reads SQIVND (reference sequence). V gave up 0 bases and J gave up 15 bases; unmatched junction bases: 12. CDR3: CASSIDRSPSGERFF. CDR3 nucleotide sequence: TGTGCCAGTAGTATAGATAGATCCCCTAGCGGGGAACGGTTCTTC. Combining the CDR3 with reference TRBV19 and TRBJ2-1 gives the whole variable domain DGGITQSPKYLFRKEGQNVTLSCEQNLNHDAMYWYRQDPGQGLRLIYYSQIVNDFQKGDIAEGYSVSREKKESFPLTVTSAQKNPTAFYLCASSIDRSPSGERFFGPGTRLTVL.

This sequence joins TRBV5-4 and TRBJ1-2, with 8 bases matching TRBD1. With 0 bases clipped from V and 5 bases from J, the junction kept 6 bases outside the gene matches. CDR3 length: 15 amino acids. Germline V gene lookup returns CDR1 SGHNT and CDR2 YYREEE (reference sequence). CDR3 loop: CASSLGDRGGYGYTF. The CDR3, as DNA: TGTGCCAGCAGCTTGGGTGACAGGGGAGGGTATGGCTACACCTTC.

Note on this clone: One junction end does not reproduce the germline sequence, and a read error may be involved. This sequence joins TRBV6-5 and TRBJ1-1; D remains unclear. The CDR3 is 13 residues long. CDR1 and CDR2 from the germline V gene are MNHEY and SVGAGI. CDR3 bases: TGTGCCAGCGCAAAAGAGCTGAACGCTGAAGCTTTCTTT. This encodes CASAKELNAEAFF.

CDR3 region: CASSLGATTNEKLFF. CDR3 bases: TGTGCCAGCAGCTTAGGGGCCACAACTAATGAAAAACTGTTTTTT. The chain joins TRBV7-9 to TRBJ1-4, with D hard to call. The CDR3 runs to 15 residues. Per the germline V gene, CDR1 is SEHNR and CDR2 is FQNEAQ (reference sequence). Trimming stripped 1 base from V and 0 bases from J, with 6 bases between.

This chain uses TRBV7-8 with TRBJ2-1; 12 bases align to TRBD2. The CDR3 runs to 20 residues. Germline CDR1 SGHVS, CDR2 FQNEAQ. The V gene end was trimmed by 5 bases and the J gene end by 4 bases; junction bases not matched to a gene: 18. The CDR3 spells CASSHPLGLAGPGTYNEQFF. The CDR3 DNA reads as TGTGCCAGCAGCCACCCATTGGGACTAGCGGGCCCCGGAACTTACAATGAGCAGTTCTTC.

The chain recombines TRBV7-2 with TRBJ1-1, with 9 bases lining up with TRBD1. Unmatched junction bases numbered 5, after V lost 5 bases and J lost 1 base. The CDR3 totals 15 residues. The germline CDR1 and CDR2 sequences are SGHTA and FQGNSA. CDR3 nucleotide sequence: TGTGCCAGCAGCCAACAGGGGGCGCGGAACACTGAAGCTTTCTTT. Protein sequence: CASSQQGARNTEAFF.

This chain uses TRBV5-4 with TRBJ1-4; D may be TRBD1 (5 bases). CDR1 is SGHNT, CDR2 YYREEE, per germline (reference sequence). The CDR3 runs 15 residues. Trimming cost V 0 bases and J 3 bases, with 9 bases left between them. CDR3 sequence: CASSLGTSSNEKLFF. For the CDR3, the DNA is TGTGCCAGCAGCTTGGGGACAAGCTCTAATGAAAAACTGTTTTTT.

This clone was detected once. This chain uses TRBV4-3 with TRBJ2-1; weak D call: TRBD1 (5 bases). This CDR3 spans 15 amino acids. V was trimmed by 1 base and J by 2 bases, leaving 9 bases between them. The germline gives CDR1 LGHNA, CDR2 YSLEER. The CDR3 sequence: CASSQVQGTYNEQFF. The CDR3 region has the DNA TGCGCCAGCAGCCAAGTCCAGGGTACCTACAATGAGCAGTTCTTC.

The CDR3 region is CASSPPTDTQYF. DNA for the CDR3: TGTGCCAGCAGCCCCCCTACAGATACGCAGTATTTT. This chain links TRBV6-2 or TRBV6-3 with TRBJ2-3; D ambiguous. Trimming left V 6 bases short and J 3 bases short, with 7 bases between. Looked up from germline, CDR1 is MNHEY and CDR2 is SVGEGT. This CDR3 has 12 residues.

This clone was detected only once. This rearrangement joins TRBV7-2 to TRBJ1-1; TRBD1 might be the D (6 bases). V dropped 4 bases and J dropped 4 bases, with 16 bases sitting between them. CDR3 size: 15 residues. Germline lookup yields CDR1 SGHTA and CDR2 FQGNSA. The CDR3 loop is CASSWDAGVGTEAFF. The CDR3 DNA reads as TGTGCCAGCAGCTGGGACGCAGGGGTGGGCACTGAAGCTTTCTTT.

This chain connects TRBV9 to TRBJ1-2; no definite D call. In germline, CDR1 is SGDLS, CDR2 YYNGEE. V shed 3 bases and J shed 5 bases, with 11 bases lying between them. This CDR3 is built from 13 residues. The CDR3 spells CASSGPEAYGYTF. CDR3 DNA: TGTGCCAGCAGCGGACCGGAGGCTTATGGCTACACCTTC.